These 2 T cell receptor beta chains originate from one sample sequenced in a study of T cell responses to AZD1222 COVID-19 vaccine. Here immunoSEQ multiplex PCR was the method, and the copy in TCRdb shows in-frame clones only, minus some. The data hold 90,000 to 150,000 clones, with 75% to 90% observed a single time. The source was peripheral blood, collected on day 0 of AZD1222 vaccination. Receptor source: an adult in good health.

The J gene is TRBJ2-1, the V gene TRBV3-1 (or the pseudogene TRBV3-2); D not resolved. The CDR3 covers 11 residues. V gave up 3 bases and J gave up 9 bases, with 6 bases separating them. Germline CDR1 reads LGHDT; CDR2 reads YNNKEL (reference sequence). In DNA form, the CDR3 reads TGTGCCAGCAGCCATGCCCTTGAGCAGTTCTTC. It translates to CASSHALEQFF.

The rearrangement joins TRBV2 to TRBJ2-3; 11 bases map to TRBD1. The CDR3 extends over 15 amino acids. Germline V lookup: CDR1 SNHLY, CDR2 FYNNEI. V was pared by 3 bases and J by 5 bases, with 4 bases of the junction left unmatched. The CDR3, as DNA: TGTGCCAGCAGTGAGGGACAGGGGGTGGGAGATACGCAGTATTTT. This translates into CASSEGQGVGDTQYF.